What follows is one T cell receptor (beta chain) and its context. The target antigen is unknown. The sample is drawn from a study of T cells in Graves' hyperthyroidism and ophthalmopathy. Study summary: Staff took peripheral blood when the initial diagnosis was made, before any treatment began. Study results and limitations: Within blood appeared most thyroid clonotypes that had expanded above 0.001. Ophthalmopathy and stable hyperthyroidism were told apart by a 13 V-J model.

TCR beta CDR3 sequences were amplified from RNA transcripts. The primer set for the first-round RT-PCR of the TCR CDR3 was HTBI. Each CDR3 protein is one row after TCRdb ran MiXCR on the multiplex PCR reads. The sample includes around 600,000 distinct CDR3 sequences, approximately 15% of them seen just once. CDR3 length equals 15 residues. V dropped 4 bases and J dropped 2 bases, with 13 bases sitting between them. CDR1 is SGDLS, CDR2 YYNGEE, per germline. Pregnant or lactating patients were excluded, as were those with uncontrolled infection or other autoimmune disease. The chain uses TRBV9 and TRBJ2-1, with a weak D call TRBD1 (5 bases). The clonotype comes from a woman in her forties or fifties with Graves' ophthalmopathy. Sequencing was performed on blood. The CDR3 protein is CASSTGGFTYNEQFF. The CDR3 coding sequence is TGTGCCAGCAGCACAGGTGGGTTCACCTACAATGAGCAGTTCTTC. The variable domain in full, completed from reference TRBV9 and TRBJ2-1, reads DSGVTQTPKHLITATGQRVTLRCSPRSGDLSVYWYQQSLDQGLQFLIQYYNGEERAKGNILERFSAQQFPDLHSELNLSSLELGDSALYFCASSTGGFTYNEQFFGPGTRLTVL.